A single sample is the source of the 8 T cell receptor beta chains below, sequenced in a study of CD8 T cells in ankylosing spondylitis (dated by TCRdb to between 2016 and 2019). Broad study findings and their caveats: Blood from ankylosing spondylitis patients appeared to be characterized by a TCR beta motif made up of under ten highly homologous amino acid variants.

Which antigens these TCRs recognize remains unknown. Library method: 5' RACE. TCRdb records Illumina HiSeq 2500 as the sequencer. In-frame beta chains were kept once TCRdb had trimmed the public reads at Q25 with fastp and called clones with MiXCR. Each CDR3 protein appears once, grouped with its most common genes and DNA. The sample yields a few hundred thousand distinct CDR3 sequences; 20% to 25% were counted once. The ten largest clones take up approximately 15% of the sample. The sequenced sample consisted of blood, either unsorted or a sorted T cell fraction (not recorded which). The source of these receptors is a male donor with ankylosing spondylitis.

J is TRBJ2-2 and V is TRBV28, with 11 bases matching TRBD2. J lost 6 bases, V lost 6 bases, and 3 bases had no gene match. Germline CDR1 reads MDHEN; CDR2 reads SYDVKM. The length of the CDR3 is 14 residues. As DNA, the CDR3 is TGTGCCAGCAGCATTAGCGGGAGGGCCGGGGAGCTGTTTTTT. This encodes CASSISGRAGELFF.

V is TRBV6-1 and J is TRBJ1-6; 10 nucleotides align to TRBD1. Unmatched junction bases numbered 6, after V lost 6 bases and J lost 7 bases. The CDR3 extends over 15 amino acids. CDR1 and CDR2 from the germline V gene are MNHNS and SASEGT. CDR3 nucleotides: TGTGCCAGCAGCCCACTGGGACAGGGGAATTCACCCCTCCACTTT. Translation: CASSPLGQGNSPLHF.

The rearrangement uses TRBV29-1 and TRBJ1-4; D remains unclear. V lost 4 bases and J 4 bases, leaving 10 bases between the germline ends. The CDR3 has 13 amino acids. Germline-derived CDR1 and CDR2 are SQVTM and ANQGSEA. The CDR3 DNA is TGCAGCGTTGCAGGCGGAAATAATGAAAAACTGTTTTTT. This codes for CSVAGGNNEKLFF.

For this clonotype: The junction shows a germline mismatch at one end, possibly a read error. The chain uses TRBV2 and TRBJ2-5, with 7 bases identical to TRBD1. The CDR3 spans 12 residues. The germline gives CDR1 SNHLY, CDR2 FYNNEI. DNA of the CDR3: TGTGCCAGCTCAAGGGGGCCCGGGACCCAGCACTTC. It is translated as CASSRGPGTQHF.

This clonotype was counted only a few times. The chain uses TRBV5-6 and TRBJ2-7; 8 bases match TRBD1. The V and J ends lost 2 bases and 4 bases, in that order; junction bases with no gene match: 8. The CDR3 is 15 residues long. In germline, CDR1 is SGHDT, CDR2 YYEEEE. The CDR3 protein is CASSFPGTGRYEQYF. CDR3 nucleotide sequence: TGTGCCAGCAGCTTTCCCGGGACAGGTCGATACGAGCAGTACTTC.

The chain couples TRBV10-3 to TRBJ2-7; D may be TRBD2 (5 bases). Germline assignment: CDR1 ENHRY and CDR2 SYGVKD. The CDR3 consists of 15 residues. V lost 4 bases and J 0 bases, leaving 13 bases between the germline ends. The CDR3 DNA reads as TGTGCCATCAGTGCGGGGTCGGACCACTCCTACGAGCAGTACTTC. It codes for CAISAGSDHSYEQYF.

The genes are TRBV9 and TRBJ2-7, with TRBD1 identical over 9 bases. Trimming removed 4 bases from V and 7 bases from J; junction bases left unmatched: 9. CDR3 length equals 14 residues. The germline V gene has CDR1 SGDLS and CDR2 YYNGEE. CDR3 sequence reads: CASSTSGQGVEQYF. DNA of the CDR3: TGTGCCAGCAGCACTTCGGGACAGGGCGTTGAGCAGTACTTC.

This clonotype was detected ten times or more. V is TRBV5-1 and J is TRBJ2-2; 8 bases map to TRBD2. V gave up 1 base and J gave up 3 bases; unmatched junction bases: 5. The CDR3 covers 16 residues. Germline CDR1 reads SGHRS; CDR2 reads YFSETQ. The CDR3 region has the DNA TGCGCCAGCAGCTTGACATTAGCGGGATACACCGGGGAGCTGTTTTTT. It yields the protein CASSLTLAGYTGELFF.